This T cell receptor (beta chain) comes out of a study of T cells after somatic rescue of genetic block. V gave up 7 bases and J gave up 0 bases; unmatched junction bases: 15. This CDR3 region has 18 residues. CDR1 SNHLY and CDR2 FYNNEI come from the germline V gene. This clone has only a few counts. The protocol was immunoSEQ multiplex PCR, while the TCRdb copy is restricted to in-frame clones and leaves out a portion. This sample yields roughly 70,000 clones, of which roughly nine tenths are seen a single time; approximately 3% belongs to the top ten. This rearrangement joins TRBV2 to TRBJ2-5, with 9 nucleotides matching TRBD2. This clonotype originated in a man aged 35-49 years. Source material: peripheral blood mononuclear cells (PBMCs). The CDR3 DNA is TGTGCCAGCATAAGGGGTAGCGGGAGTACGGGGTACCAAGAGACCCAGTACTTC. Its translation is CASIRGSGSTGYQETQYF.